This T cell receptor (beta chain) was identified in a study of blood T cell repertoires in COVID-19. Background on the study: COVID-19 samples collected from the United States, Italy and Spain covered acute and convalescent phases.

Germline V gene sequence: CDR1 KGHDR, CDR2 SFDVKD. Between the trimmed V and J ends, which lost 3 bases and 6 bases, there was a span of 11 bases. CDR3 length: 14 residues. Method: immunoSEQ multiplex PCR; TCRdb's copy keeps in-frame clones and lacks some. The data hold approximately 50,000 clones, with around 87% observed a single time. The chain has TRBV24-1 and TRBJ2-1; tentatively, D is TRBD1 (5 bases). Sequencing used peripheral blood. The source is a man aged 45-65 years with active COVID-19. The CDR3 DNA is TGTGCCACCAGTGATCTGGGGCAGGCCAATGAGCAGTTCTTC. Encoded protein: CATSDLGQANEQFF.